The rows below give T cell receptor beta chains drawn from one sample of a study of T cell changes during pregnancy in multiple sclerosis. TCRdb keeps only in-frame clones here, not all; method: immunoSEQ multiplex PCR. The sample has approximately 37,000 clones; around 94% are singletons. The sequences come from peripheral blood, collected in the third trimester of pregnancy. The source is a female donor with multiple sclerosis, enrolled in a pregnancy study. Each CDR3 is given with its conserved first and last residue. Fields, in order: CDR3 DNA, CDR3 protein, clone size, J gene, D gene, V gene. The D gene is left open where the match is weak. For some rows the clone size is stated as once, few or many, or as a class when expanded; others skip it.

CDR3nt: TGTGCCAGCAGGTCGCAGGGTGCAGATACGCAGTATTTT; CDR3aa: CASRSQGADTQYF; abundance: .; j_gene: TRBJ2-3; d_gene: .; v_gene: TRBV5-4
CDR3nt: TGTGCCAGCAGCGCCAGCGTTACTAGCACAGATACGCAGTATTTT; CDR3aa: CASSASVTSTDTQYF; abundance: .; j_gene: TRBJ2-3; d_gene: .; v_gene: TRBV7-9
CDR3nt: TGCAGCGTTGACGAGGGACAGCTGAACACTGAAGCTTTCTTT; CDR3aa: CSVDEGQLNTEAFF; abundance: .; j_gene: TRBJ1-1; d_gene: TRBD1; v_gene: TRBV29-1
CDR3nt: TGTGCCAGCAGTGTTGAGGGGGCGGGGGAAAAACTGTTTTTT; CDR3aa: CASSVEGAGEKLFF; abundance: .; j_gene: TRBJ1-4; d_gene: TRBD1; v_gene: TRBV2
CDR3nt: TGTGCCAGCAGAATGTCAGGGAAAGGGGAAAAACTGTTTTTT; CDR3aa: CASRMSGKGEKLFF; abundance: .; j_gene: TRBJ1-4; d_gene: .; v_gene: TRBV27
CDR3nt: TGTGCCAGCAATAGGGCTAGGAGGGCGAGCCCCCAAGAGACCCAGTACTTC; CDR3aa: CASNRARRASPQETQYF; abundance: once; j_gene: TRBJ2-5; d_gene: .; v_gene: TRBV28
CDR3nt: TGTGCCAGCAGCTTGGCCTTGTTACGGACTAGCTACACCTTC; CDR3aa: CASSLALLRTSYTF; abundance: .; j_gene: TRBJ1-2; d_gene: .; v_gene: TRBV5-5
CDR3nt: TGTGCCAGTAGTATCCAAGCTTCGATGAACACTGAAGCTTTCTTT; CDR3aa: CASSIQASMNTEAFF; abundance: .; j_gene: TRBJ1-1; d_gene: .; v_gene: TRBV19
CDR3nt: TGTGCCAGCAGCAGGACAGGGCCCAGCCGACTAAATCAGCCCCAGCATTTT; CDR3aa: CASSRTGPSRLNQPQHF; abundance: .; j_gene: TRBJ1-5; d_gene: TRBD1; v_gene: TRBV27
CDR3nt: TGTGCCAGCAGGCCGGGACTACTAAAAAACACAGATACGCAGTATTTT; CDR3aa: CASRPGLLKNTDTQYF; abundance: .; j_gene: TRBJ2-3; d_gene: TRBD2; v_gene: TRBV5-4
CDR3nt: TGTGCCAGCAGCCAATCAGGGATCCATGGCTACACCTTC; CDR3aa: CASSQSGIHGYTF; abundance: few; j_gene: TRBJ1-2; d_gene: .; v_gene: TRBV14
CDR3nt: TGTGCCAGTAGTATCAGCGGACAGATCAATCAGCCCCAGCATTTT; CDR3aa: CASSISGQINQPQHF; abundance: .; j_gene: TRBJ1-5; d_gene: .; v_gene: TRBV19
CDR3nt: TGTGCCATCAGTGACGGAGGAACCGGGGAGCTGTTTTTT; CDR3aa: CAISDGGTGELFF; abundance: .; j_gene: TRBJ2-2; d_gene: .; v_gene: TRBV10-3
CDR3nt: TGTGCCAGCAGTCACAGGGACGGCGAGCAGTACTTC; CDR3aa: CASSHRDGEQYF; abundance: .; j_gene: TRBJ2-7; d_gene: .; v_gene: TRBV2
CDR3nt: TGTGCCAGCTTTTCTCGGACTAGCGGAGCCCAAGAGACCCAGTACTTC; CDR3aa: CASFSRTSGAQETQYF; abundance: .; j_gene: TRBJ2-5; d_gene: TRBD2; v_gene: TRBV18
CDR3nt: TGTGCCAGCAGCTCGACTAACCAAGAGACCCAGTACTTC; CDR3aa: CASSSTNQETQYF; abundance: .; j_gene: TRBJ2-5; d_gene: .; v_gene: TRBV7-9
CDR3nt: TGTGCCAGCAGCGTCGGGGGGAACTACGAGCAGTACTTC; CDR3aa: CASSVGGNYEQYF; abundance: once; j_gene: TRBJ2-7; d_gene: TRBD2; v_gene: TRBV9
CDR3nt: TGTGCCAGCAGCCCGCCCACCGAAGGGGGCTTGAAGACCCAGTACTTC; CDR3aa: CASSPPTEGGLKTQYF; abundance: .; j_gene: TRBJ2-5; d_gene: TRBD1; v_gene: TRBV2
CDR3nt: TGTGCCAGCACTCAGACAGGGCAACTCAGCTCTGGAAACACCATATATTTT; CDR3aa: CASTQTGQLSSGNTIYF; abundance: once; j_gene: TRBJ1-3; d_gene: TRBD1; v_gene: TRBV2
CDR3nt: TGTGCCAGCAGCTCCCGGACCGGGGGGTCCGGGGAGCTGTTTTTT; CDR3aa: CASSSRTGGSGELFF; abundance: .; j_gene: TRBJ2-2; d_gene: TRBD2; v_gene: TRBV11-1
CDR3nt: TGTGCCAGTAGTGCCATTGATAGGGGGCTCGGAAACACCATATATTTT; CDR3aa: CASSAIDRGLGNTIYF; abundance: .; j_gene: TRBJ1-3; d_gene: TRBD1; v_gene: TRBV19
CDR3nt: TGTGCCAGCAGCTTGGGACAGGGTTCCTACGAGCAGTACTTC; CDR3aa: CASSLGQGSYEQYF; abundance: .; j_gene: TRBJ2-7; d_gene: TRBD1; v_gene: TRBV5-6
CDR3nt: TGTGCCAGTAGTGGGACTGAGAGCTCCTATAATTCACCCCTCCACTTT; CDR3aa: CASSGTESSYNSPLHF; abundance: .; j_gene: TRBJ1-6; d_gene: .; v_gene: TRBV19
CDR3nt: TGTGCCAGTCTAGGACAGGGGCATGGCTACACCTTC; CDR3aa: CASLGQGHGYTF; abundance: .; j_gene: TRBJ1-2; d_gene: TRBD1; v_gene: TRBV19
CDR3nt: TGTGCCAGCAGTGGCAGTATAGGGGGTGCTGAAGCTTTCTTT; CDR3aa: CASSGSIGGAEAFF; abundance: .; j_gene: TRBJ1-1; d_gene: .; v_gene: TRBV6-5
CDR3nt: TGTGCCAGTAGTATAAGGCGGGGGGGCCTCCAAGAGACCCAGTACTTC; CDR3aa: CASSIRRGGLQETQYF; abundance: once; j_gene: TRBJ2-5; d_gene: TRBD2; v_gene: TRBV19
CDR3nt: TGTGCCACCTCGGGATATGGTAATACGCAGTATTTT; CDR3aa: CATSGYGNTQYF; abundance: .; j_gene: TRBJ2-3; d_gene: .; v_gene: TRBV28
CDR3nt: TGTGCCAGCAGTGAATTACAGGCCCGCTATGGCTACACCTTC; CDR3aa: CASSELQARYGYTF; abundance: .; j_gene: TRBJ1-2; d_gene: .; v_gene: TRBV25-1
CDR3nt: TGTGCCAGCTCACCTGTAACCGGGACAGGACAAGCTAACTATGGCTACACCTTC; CDR3aa: CASSPVTGTGQANYGYTF; abundance: .; j_gene: TRBJ1-2; d_gene: TRBD1; v_gene: TRBV18
CDR3nt: TGTGCCAGCAGTTTAGTAACAGGGGGAGAAAAACTGTTTTTT; CDR3aa: CASSLVTGGEKLFF; abundance: .; j_gene: TRBJ1-4; d_gene: TRBD1; v_gene: TRBV28
CDR3nt: TGTGCCTCCCTAAGCGGGAGGGCCAAGGATACGCAGTATTTT; CDR3aa: CASLSGRAKDTQYF; abundance: .; j_gene: TRBJ2-3; d_gene: TRBD2; v_gene: TRBV10-3
CDR3nt: TGTGCCAGCAGCTTAACGGGACAGGGTTTCTACGAGCAGTACTTC; CDR3aa: CASSLTGQGFYEQYF; abundance: .; j_gene: TRBJ2-7; d_gene: TRBD1; v_gene: TRBV7-3
CDR3nt: TGCGCCAGCAGCCATCCGGACAGGGGTAACACCATATATTTT; CDR3aa: CASSHPDRGNTIYF; abundance: .; j_gene: TRBJ1-3; d_gene: TRBD1; v_gene: TRBV4-3
CDR3nt: TGTGCCAGCAGTCAACCCCGGAGGGGCACCGGGGAGCTGTTTTTT; CDR3aa: CASSQPRRGTGELFF; abundance: once; j_gene: TRBJ2-2; d_gene: .; v_gene: TRBV28
CDR3nt: TGCGCCAGCAGCCAAAACACGGACAGTTTCTATGGCTACACCTTC; CDR3aa: CASSQNTDSFYGYTF; abundance: .; j_gene: TRBJ1-2; d_gene: .; v_gene: TRBV4-3
CDR3nt: TGTGCCGGCAGCTTGACTAGTGCAGCCTACGAGCAGTACTTC; CDR3aa: CAGSLTSAAYEQYF; abundance: .; j_gene: TRBJ2-7; d_gene: .; v_gene: TRBV13
CDR3nt: TGTGCCAGCAGTTTTACTATTAGCACAGATACGCAGTATTTT; CDR3aa: CASSFTISTDTQYF; abundance: .; j_gene: TRBJ2-3; d_gene: .; v_gene: TRBV6-5
CDR3nt: TGTGCCAGCAGTTTATCCCCAGGAACAGGGGAGACTGAAGCTTTCTTT; CDR3aa: CASSLSPGTGETEAFF; abundance: .; j_gene: TRBJ1-1; d_gene: TRBD1; v_gene: TRBV27
CDR3nt: TGCAGCGTTGTTTGGGGGGGATTGACTGAAGCTTTCTTT; CDR3aa: CSVVWGGLTEAFF; abundance: .; j_gene: TRBJ1-1; d_gene: .; v_gene: TRBV29-1
CDR3nt: TGTGCCAGCAGTTACACTGGGGGGGCCTACGAGCAGTACTTC; CDR3aa: CASSYTGGAYEQYF; abundance: .; j_gene: TRBJ2-7; d_gene: TRBD2; v_gene: TRBV6-5
CDR3nt: TGCGCCAGCAGCTTGGACGGACAGTATGGCTACACCTTC; CDR3aa: CASSLDGQYGYTF; abundance: once; j_gene: TRBJ1-2; d_gene: .; v_gene: TRBV5-1
CDR3nt: TGCGCCAGCAGCCAAACAGACATTCCTGCTATAGATGAGCAGTTCTTC; CDR3aa: CASSQTDIPAIDEQFF; abundance: once; j_gene: TRBJ2-1; d_gene: .; v_gene: TRBV4-1